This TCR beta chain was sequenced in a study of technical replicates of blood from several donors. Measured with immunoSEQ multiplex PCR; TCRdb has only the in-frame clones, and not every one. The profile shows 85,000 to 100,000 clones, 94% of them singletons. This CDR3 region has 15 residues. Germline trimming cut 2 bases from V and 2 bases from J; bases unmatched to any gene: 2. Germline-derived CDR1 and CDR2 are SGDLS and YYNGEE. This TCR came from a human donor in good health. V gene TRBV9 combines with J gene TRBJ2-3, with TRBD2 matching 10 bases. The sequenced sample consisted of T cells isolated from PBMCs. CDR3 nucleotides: TGTGCCAGCAGCGTTCTAGCGGGGGCCACAGATACGCAGTATTTT. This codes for CASSVLAGATDTQYF.